The rows below give T cell receptor beta chains drawn from one sample of a study of somatic mutations in cytotoxic T cells in rheumatoid arthritis. Profiled with immunoSEQ multiplex PCR; TCRdb holds only in-frame clones, not every one. The sample gives 4,000 to 4,500 clones, about four fifths of which show up once; 5.5% to 7.5% is in the top ten. The sample comprised CD8+ T cells sorted from blood. The receptors were sampled from an adult with rheumatoid arthritis. The CDR3 runs from the conserved cysteine through the conserved F or W. D genes are given only for firm matches. Clone size is stated in some rows and not others, as once, few, many or a class when expanded.

D gene	V gene	clone size	J gene	CDR3 protein	CDR3 DNA
NA	TRBV28	NA	TRBJ1-1	CASSLGGIGVDYQAFF	TGTGCTAGCAGTTTAGGGGGTATTGGGGTGGATTATCAAGCTTTCTTT
NA	TRBV2	NA	TRBJ2-3	CASSRTDSTDTQYF	TGTGCCAGCAGTCGGACGGATAGCACAGATACGCAGTATTTT
NA	TRBV28	NA	TRBJ1-5	CASSLWGLASSSNQPQHF	TGTGCCAGCAGTTTATGGGGGCTTGCGTCCTCGAGCAATCAGCCCCAGCATTTT
TRBD2	TRBV27	NA	TRBJ2-1	CASTKGLAGYNEQFF	TGTGCCAGCACCAAGGGACTAGCGGGATACAATGAGCAGTTCTTC
TRBD2	TRBV7-9	NA	TRBJ2-1	CASSVLAGFEQFF	TGTGCCAGCAGCGTACTAGCGGGGTTTGAGCAGTTCTTC
NA	TRBV6-4	once	TRBJ2-1	CASSDSAGASTEQFF	TGTGCCAGCAGTGACTCGGCGGGGGCCTCGACTGAGCAGTTCTTC
NA	TRBV4-2	NA	TRBJ1-1	CASSQDRAGRVPEAFF	TGTGCCAGCAGCCAAGATAGGGCAGGCCGAGTCCCTGAAGCTTTCTTT
NA	TRBV6-4	NA	TRBJ1-1	CASSERANTEAFF	TGTGCCAGCAGTGAGCGGGCGAACACTGAAGCTTTCTTT
NA	TRBV4-1	few	TRBJ1-2	CASSQATATYGYTF	TGCGCCAGCAGCCAAGCGACAGCTACCTATGGCTACACCTTC
NA	TRBV4-1	NA	TRBJ2-1	CASSHTLIGNEQFF	TGCGCCAGCAGCCACACTCTTATAGGGAATGAGCAGTTCTTC
TRBD2	TRBV6-1	NA	TRBJ2-3	CASSELAGGPDTQYF	TGTGCCAGCAGTGAATTAGCGGGGGGGCCAGATACGCAGTATTTT
TRBD2	TRBV4-1	NA	TRBJ2-3	CASSQEMPSGAADTQYF	TGCGCCAGCAGCCAAGAAATGCCTAGCGGGGCCGCAGATACGCAGTATTTT
NA	TRBV4-3	NA	TRBJ2-7	CASSQGTGPAYEQYF	TGCGCCAGCAGCCAAGGAACAGGGCCAGCCTACGAGCAGTACTTC
NA	TRBV6-5	NA	TRBJ1-5	CASRGPDSNQPQHF	TGTGCCAGCAGGGGGCCCGATAGCAATCAGCCCCAGCATTTT
TRBD1	TRBV5-5	NA	TRBJ2-7	CASRPGPGQGTNEQYF	TGTGCCAGCAGACCGGGTCCGGGACAGGGGACGAACGAGCAGTACTTC
NA	TRBV4-1	few	TRBJ1-1	CASSPVGMNTEAFF	TGCGCCAGCAGCCCCGTCGGGATGAACACTGAAGCTTTCTTT
NA	TRBV6-1	once	TRBJ2-1	CASSASGIRIINEQFF	TGTGCCAGCAGTGCGTCCGGGATAAGAATAATCAATGAGCAGTTCTTC
NA	TRBV9	NA	TRBJ2-5	CASSVETQGEQYF	TGTGCCAGCAGCGTAGAGACCCAAGGAGAGCAGTACTTC
TRBD1	TRBV6-5	NA	TRBJ2-1	CASTHNRGPYNEQFF	TGTGCCAGCACCCACAACAGGGGCCCTTACAATGAGCAGTTCTTC